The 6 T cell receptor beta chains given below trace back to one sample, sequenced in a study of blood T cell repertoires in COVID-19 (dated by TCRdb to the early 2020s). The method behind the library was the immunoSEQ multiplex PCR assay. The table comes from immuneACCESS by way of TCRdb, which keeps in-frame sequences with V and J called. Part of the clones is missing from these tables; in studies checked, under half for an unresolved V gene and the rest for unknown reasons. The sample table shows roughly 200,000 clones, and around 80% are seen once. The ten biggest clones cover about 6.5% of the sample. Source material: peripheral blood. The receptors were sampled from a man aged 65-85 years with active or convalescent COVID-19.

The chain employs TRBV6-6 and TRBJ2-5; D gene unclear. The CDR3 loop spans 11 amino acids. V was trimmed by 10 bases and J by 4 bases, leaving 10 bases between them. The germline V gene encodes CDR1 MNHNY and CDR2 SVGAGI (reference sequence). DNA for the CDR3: TGTGCCACCAGATCGGGAGAGACCCAGTACTTC. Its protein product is CATRSGETQYF.

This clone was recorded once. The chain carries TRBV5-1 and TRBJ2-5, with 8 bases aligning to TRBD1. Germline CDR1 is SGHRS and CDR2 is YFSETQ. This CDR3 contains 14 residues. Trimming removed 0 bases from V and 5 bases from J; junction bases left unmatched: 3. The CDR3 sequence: CASSLGQGPETQYF. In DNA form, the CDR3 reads TGCGCCAGCAGCTTGGGACAGGGGCCGGAGACCCAGTACTTC.

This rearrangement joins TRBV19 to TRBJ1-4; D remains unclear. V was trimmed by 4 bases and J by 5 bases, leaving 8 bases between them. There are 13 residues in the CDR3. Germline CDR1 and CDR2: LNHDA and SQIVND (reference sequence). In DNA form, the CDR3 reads TGTGCCAGTAGTAGGAGCGAGAATGAAAAACTGTTTTTT. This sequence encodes CASSRSENEKLFF.

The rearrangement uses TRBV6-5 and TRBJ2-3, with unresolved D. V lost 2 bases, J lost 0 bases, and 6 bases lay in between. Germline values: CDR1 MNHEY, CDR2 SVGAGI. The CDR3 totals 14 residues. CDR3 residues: CASSYRVSTDTQYF. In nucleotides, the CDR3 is TGTGCCAGCAGTTACAGAGTAAGCACAGATACGCAGTATTTT.

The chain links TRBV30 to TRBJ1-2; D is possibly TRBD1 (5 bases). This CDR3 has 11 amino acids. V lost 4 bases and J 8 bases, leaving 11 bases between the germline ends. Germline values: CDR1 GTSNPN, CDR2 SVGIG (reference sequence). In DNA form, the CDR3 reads TGTGCCTGGACACCCCAGGGAGGCTACACCTTC. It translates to CAWTPQGGYTF. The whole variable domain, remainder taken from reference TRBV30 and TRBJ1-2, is SQTIHQWPATLVQPVGSPLSLECTVEGTSNPNLYWYRQAAGRGLQLLFYSVGIGQISSEVPQNLSASRPQDRQFILSSKKLLLSDSGFYLCAWTPQGGYTFGSGTRLTVV.

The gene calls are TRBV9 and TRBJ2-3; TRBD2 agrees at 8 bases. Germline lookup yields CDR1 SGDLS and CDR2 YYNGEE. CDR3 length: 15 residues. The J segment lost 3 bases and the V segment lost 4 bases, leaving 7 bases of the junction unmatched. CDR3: CASSRGTSGTDTQYF. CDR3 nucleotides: TGTGCCAGCAGCCGCGGGACTAGTGGTACAGATACGCAGTATTTT.